The 2 T cell receptor beta chains given below trace back to one sample, sequenced in a study of type 1 regulatory T cells listed by TCRdb under 2021. For sequencing, an Illumina MiSeq was employed. TCRdb passed the public sequencing reads through fastp at Q25 and MiXCR, retaining productive beta sequences. Rows matching on CDR3 protein sequence are summarized as one entry with the most common DNA and genes. The sample yields under 20,000 distinct CDR3 sequences; about 10% were counted once. The leading ten clones occupy 2.5% to 3% of the sample. The sample taken for sequencing was CD4+ T cells, either the whole sample or a sorted fraction (not recorded which). These receptors were taken from a human donor in good health.

This clonotype has more than one count but fewer than ten. The gene calls are TRBV28 and TRBJ1-5; 7 positions match TRBD1. V was pared by 2 bases and J by 5 bases, with 6 bases of the junction left unmatched. Germline CDR1 and CDR2: MDHEN and SYDVKM. CDR3 length equals 15 residues. The DNA of the CDR3 is TGTGCCAGCAGTTTAGGCAGGGGGTGGTATCAGCCCCAGCATTTT. Translating it yields CASSLGRGWYQPQHF.

This CDR3 reads CSARVSTSYEQYF. The DNA for the CDR3 is TGCAGTGCACGGGTCTCTACTTCCTACGAGCAGTACTTC. The chain employs TRBV20-1 and TRBJ2-7; D is unresolved. V shed 6 bases and J shed 1 base, with 13 bases lying between them. This CDR3 has 13 amino acids. Germline V gene lookup returns CDR1 DFQATT and CDR2 SNEGSKA (reference sequence).